These 31 T cell receptor beta chains share one sample of origin, sequenced in a study of cytomegalovirus exposure and HLA in healthy donors. It was with 60 Vbeta and 13 Jbeta primers that the PCR ran. Clones were read by immunoSEQ multiplex PCR, and TCRdb kept only the in-frame ones, dropping some. The table lists some 120,000 clones, more than 60% of them singletons, with more than 3% in the top ten. Sequencing was done on a sample of PBMCs. These receptors originate from a man aged 30 to 39 in good health and CMV-seronegative.

The chain links TRBV10-3 to TRBJ1-2, with no clear D. This CDR3 has 12 residues. The germline V and J ends were trimmed by 2 bases and 8 bases, with 9 bases remaining between them. Germline V gene lookup returns CDR1 ENHRY and CDR2 SYGVKD. The CDR3 coding sequence is TGTGCCATCAGTGAGAGAGGGAGGGGCTACACCTTC. Its protein product is CAISERGRGYTF.

This clone was seen only a few times. The chain uses TRBV7-9 and TRBJ2-1; D uncertain. The CDR3 is 14 amino acids. Germline lookup yields CDR1 SEHNR and CDR2 FQNEAQ (reference sequence). Deletions cut 5 bases from V and 7 bases from J, with 15 bases between. CDR3: CASSVTGPGNEQFF. CDR3 in DNA: TGTGCCAGCAGCGTGACTGGTCCCGGGAATGAGCAGTTCTTC.

This clone was counted a few times. Additional DNA sequences in this sample encode the identical CDR3. V and J are TRBV15 and TRBJ1-5, with TRBD1 matching 7 bases. CDR3 length: 15 amino acids. With V trimmed by 0 bases and J by 3 bases, 2 bases remained unmatched. Germline CDR1 is LNHNV and CDR2 is YYDKDF (reference sequence). CDR3 nucleotides: TGTGCCACCAGCAGAGATAGGGGGCTCAATCAGCCCCAGCATTTT. Protein: CATSRDRGLNQPQHF.

V gene TRBV28 combines with J gene TRBJ1-2; 10 bases match TRBD1. The CDR3 covers 14 residues. J was trimmed by 4 bases and V by 5 bases; bases with no gene match: 4. Germline V CDR1 and CDR2: MDHEN, SYDVKM. CDR3 in amino acids: CASSPRDRGYGYTF. DNA for the CDR3: TGTGCCAGCAGTCCCCGGGACAGGGGCTATGGCTACACCTTC.

This clone was seen only a few times. V and J are TRBV5-1 and TRBJ1-2; TRBD1 matches 11 bases. The J segment lost 1 base and the V segment lost 4 bases, leaving 6 bases of the junction unmatched. Germline V gene lookup returns CDR1 SGHRS and CDR2 YFSETQ. The CDR3 is 16 amino acids. The CDR3 DNA reads as TGCGCCAGCAGCCCTATCGGGACAGGGGGTAACTATGGCTACACCTTC. Encoded protein: CASSPIGTGGNYGYTF.

This clone was counted between two and nine times. This chain connects TRBV5-4 to TRBJ2-1; 12 bases line up with TRBD2. This CDR3 spans 16 amino acids. CDR1 and CDR2 from the germline V gene are SGHNT and YYREEE (reference sequence). V shed 0 bases and J 7 bases; nucleotides not matched to a gene: 5. The CDR3 is CASSLAGLAGYNEQFF. Written as DNA, the CDR3 is TGTGCCAGCAGCTTGGCCGGACTAGCGGGATATAATGAGCAGTTCTTC.

The chain has TRBV28 and TRBJ1-2, with D hard to call. Germline lookup yields CDR1 MDHEN and CDR2 SYDVKM. V was pared by 1 base and J by 5 bases, with 8 bases between. CDR3 length equals 13 residues. The CDR3 DNA follows: TGTGCCAGCAGTTTATCTTCCGTTTATGGCTACACCTTC. Its translation: CASSLSSVYGYTF.

This chain connects TRBV4-2 to TRBJ2-3, with a weak D call TRBD2 (5 bases). The CDR3 extends over 13 amino acids. The V gene's germline CDR1 is LGHNA and CDR2 YNFKEQ. The V and J ends lost 4 bases and 2 bases respectively, with 7 bases between them. The CDR3 is CASSLTTTDTQYF. In nucleotides, the CDR3 is TGTGCCAGCAGCCTGACTACCACAGATACGCAGTATTTT.

This clone was observed a single time. V is TRBV6-4 and J is TRBJ2-5, with D possibly TRBD2 on 5 matching bases. The J call could be wrong; TRBJ2-7 is a better fit for the DNA end. There are 14 residues in the CDR3. CDR1 and CDR2 (germline): MRHNA, SNTAGT. CDR3 sequence: CASSETSGSYEQYF. The CDR3 DNA sequence: TGTGCCAGCAGTGAAACCAGCGGCTCCTACGAGCAGTACTTC.

This chain connects TRBV6-1 to TRBJ2-5; TRBD2 is a possible D gene (6 bases). The J call is doubtful: the DNA matches TRBJ2-7 better. The CDR3 totals 14 residues. Germline V gene sequence: CDR1 MNHNS, CDR2 SASEGT. CDR3 protein: CAGGMREGPYEQYF. The DNA of the CDR3 is TGTGCCGGGGGGATGAGAGAGGGACCCTACGAGCAGTACTTC.

This chain uses TRBV9 with TRBJ2-3, with D perhaps matching TRBD2 (5 bases). This CDR3 is 14 amino acids long. Trimming stripped 2 bases from V and 3 bases from J, with 10 bases between. Per germline, CDR1 SGDLS and CDR2 YYNGEE. The CDR3 nucleotides read TGTGCCAGCAGCGTGAGGGCGCAGACAGATACGCAGTATTTT. It is translated as CASSVRAQTDTQYF.

The J gene is TRBJ2-7, the V gene TRBV6-5; 8 nucleotides match TRBD2. There are 14 residues in the CDR3. Trimming took 6 bases from V and 7 from J; bases not matched to a gene: 11. Germline V CDR1 and CDR2: MNHEY, SVGAGI. CDR3 in amino acids: CASSSPGGSWEQYF. CDR3 DNA: TGTGCCAGCAGCTCCCCGGGGGGGTCGTGGGAGCAGTACTTC.

The rearrangement joins TRBV29-1 to TRBJ1-2; D perhaps matches TRBD1 (6 bases). V was shortened by 4 bases and J by 1 base, with 10 bases between the two germline ends. This CDR3 region has 13 residues. The V gene's germline CDR1 is SQVTM and CDR2 ANQGSEA. CDR3 region: CSVVLQGNYGYTF. The CDR3 DNA reads as TGCAGCGTTGTTTTACAGGGTAACTATGGCTACACCTTC.

The chain links TRBV2 to TRBJ1-1, with D tentatively TRBD1 (6 bases). Per germline, CDR1 SNHLY and CDR2 FYNNEI. This CDR3 contains 14 residues. Between the trimmed V and J ends, which lost 5 bases and 1 base, there was a span of 11 bases. This CDR3 reads CASSTGRGNTEAFF. The DNA for the CDR3 is TGTGCCAGCAGTACAGGGAGAGGGAACACTGAAGCTTTCTTT.

The chain uses TRBV18 and TRBJ2-7; 8 bases match TRBD1. The V segment lost 3 bases and the J segment 3 bases; nucleotides outside the gene matches: 4. Germline values: CDR1 KGHSH, CDR2 LQKENI. This CDR3 has 14 amino acids. CDR3 bases: TGTGCCAGCTCACCCCGACAGGGGCTCTACGAGCAGTACTTC. As protein: CASSPRQGLYEQYF. Drawing the rest from reference TRBV18 and TRBJ2-7, the complete variable domain is NAGVMQNPRHLVRRRGQEARLRCSPMKGHSHVYWYRQLPEEGLKFMVYLQKENIIDESGMPKERFSAEFPKEGPSILRIQQVVRGDSAAYFCASSPRQGLYEQYFGPGTRLTVT.

V gene TRBV27 combines with J gene TRBJ2-7, with TRBD2 matching 7 bases. J lost 3 bases, V lost 2 bases, and 4 bases had no gene match. This CDR3 has 14 amino acids. Germline V gene lookup returns CDR1 MNHEY and CDR2 SMNVEV (reference sequence). The CDR3 loop reads CASSLKGRDYEQYF. The DNA of the CDR3 is TGTGCCAGCAGTTTAAAGGGGAGGGACTACGAGCAGTACTTC.

CDR3 DNA: TGTGCCAGCAGCTCCCCCAGCGGGCCACCTCCCGAAGCTTTCTTT. This gives the protein CASSSPSGPPPEAFF. The rearrangement links TRBV13 to TRBJ1-1; D uncertain. This CDR3 contains 15 residues. Trimming removed 4 bases at V and 8 bases at J, with 20 bases between. Germline V gene sequence: CDR1 PRHDT, CDR2 FYEKMQ (reference sequence). The full variable domain, in which reference TRBV13 and TRBJ1-1 provide the parts outside the CDR3, is AAGVIQSPRHLIKEKRETATLKCYPIPRHDTVYWYQQGPGQDPQFLISFYEKMQSDKGSIPDRFSAQQFSDYHSELNMSSLELGDSALYFCASSSPSGPPPEAFFGQGTRLTVV.

This clone showed up just once. The rearrangement joins TRBV5-1 to TRBJ2-3, with 7 bases aligning to TRBD1. V shed 4 bases, J shed 2 bases, and the junction held 4 bases outside the gene matches. The CDR3 is made up of 14 amino acids. Germline CDR1 is SGHRS and CDR2 is YFSETQ. The CDR3, as DNA: TGCGCCAGCAGCCCAGGGACAGCCACAGATACGCAGTATTTT. Translating it yields CASSPGTATDTQYF.

The J gene is TRBJ2-5, the V gene TRBV30, with D perhaps matching TRBD2 (5 bases). Trimming removed 7 bases from V and 11 bases from J, with 14 bases in between. This CDR3 is 10 amino acids long. The V gene's germline CDR1 is GTSNPN and CDR2 SVGIG (reference sequence). CDR3 sequence (DNA): TGTGCCTTGTATAGCGCAGAGCAGTACTTC. Protein sequence: CALYSAEQYF.

The chain carries TRBV13 and TRBJ2-1; 7 nucleotides align to TRBD1. V lost 0 bases, J lost 4 bases, and 6 bases stayed unmatched. This CDR3 spans 16 amino acids. Germline V gene lookup returns CDR1 PRHDT and CDR2 FYEKMQ (reference sequence). CDR3 residues: CASSLGQGSLYNEQFF. The DNA for the CDR3 is TGTGCCAGCAGCTTAGGACAGGGGTCCCTTTACAATGAGCAGTTCTTC. Full variable domain (rest looked up from reference TRBV13 and TRBJ2-1): AAGVIQSPRHLIKEKRETATLKCYPIPRHDTVYWYQQGPGQDPQFLISFYEKMQSDKGSIPDRFSAQQFSDYHSELNMSSLELGDSALYFCASSLGQGSLYNEQFFGPGTRLTVL.

A few counts support this clone. This rearrangement joins TRBV2 to TRBJ1-4; a weak D match, TRBD1 (5 bases). Trimming shortened V by 6 bases and J by 3 bases, and 11 bases separated the two germline ends. The CDR3 runs to 14 residues. Germline CDR1 is SNHLY and CDR2 is FYNNEI. The DNA of the CDR3 is TGTGCCAGCAGCCGCAGGGTAGCTAATGAAAAACTGTTTTTT. Amino acids: CASSRRVANEKLFF.

V usage is TRBV13 and J usage is TRBJ1-1, with 8 bases lining up with TRBD1. J lost 9 bases, V lost 2 bases, and 5 bases had no gene match. CDR1 and CDR2 from the germline V gene are PRHDT and FYEKMQ (reference sequence). There are 13 residues in the CDR3. DNA for the CDR3: TGTGCCAGCAGCTTACCTGACAGGGGTAAAGCTTTCTTT. Translated, it gives CASSLPDRGKAFF.

The count of this clone is one. J is TRBJ2-6 and V is TRBV30; TRBD2 aligns across 7 bases. The CDR3 has 15 residues. Germline values: CDR1 GTSNPN, CDR2 SVGIG (reference sequence). V dropped 5 bases and J dropped 2; count of bases not matched to a gene: 6. The CDR3 here is CAWSSRGAGANVLTF. The CDR3 DNA follows: TGTGCCTGGTCCTCCCGGGGGGCTGGGGCCAACGTCCTGACTTTC.

CDR3 sequence: CASSSGHDEQYF. For the CDR3, the DNA is TGTGCCAGCAGTTCGGGACACGACGAGCAGTACTTC. This chain connects TRBV6-6 to TRBJ2-7; D is perhaps TRBD1 (6 bases). Trimming removed 4 bases at V and 5 bases at J, with 9 bases between. The CDR3 totals 12 residues. From germline, CDR1 is MNHNY and CDR2 SVGAGI (reference sequence).

The J gene is TRBJ1-5, the V gene TRBV19, with D possibly being TRBD1 (6 bases). The V and J ends lost 4 bases and 6 bases respectively, with 10 bases between them. The CDR3 extends over 13 amino acids. Germline CDR1 LNHDA, CDR2 SQIVND (reference sequence). The chain's CDR3 is CASSRQESQPQHF. The CDR3 DNA reads as TGTGCCAGTAGTAGACAGGAAAGTCAGCCCCAGCATTTT.

The V and J genes are TRBV5-1 and TRBJ2-5, with a weak D call TRBD1 (6 bases). The DNA end is more similar to TRBJ2-7, so the J call may be wrong. The CDR3 consists of 14 residues. Germline values: CDR1 SGHRS, CDR2 YFSETQ. CDR3 loop: CASRQQGNLYEQYF. CDR3 DNA sequence: TGCGCCAGCAGGCAACAGGGAAATCTCTACGAGCAGTACTTC.

This clone was seen a single time. J is TRBJ2-3 and V is TRBV28; TRBD2 matches 7 bases. Per germline, CDR1 MDHEN and CDR2 SYDVKM. This CDR3 region has 16 residues. The ends lost 5 bases at V and 4 bases at J; junction bases unmatched: 12. CDR3: CASSPSRGSRSDTQYF. The CDR3 DNA reads as TGTGCCAGCAGTCCATCCCGCGGGAGTCGGTCAGATACGCAGTATTTT.

V gene TRBV21-1 combines with J gene TRBJ1-2. TRBV21-1 is listed as a pseudogene. The CDR3 extends over 15 amino acids. CDR3 sequence: CASSKAEAFNYGYTF. For the CDR3, the DNA is TGTGCCAGCAGCAAAGCGGAGGCCTTCAACTATGGCTACACCTTC.

The chain joins TRBV7-9 to TRBJ1-5; D is unresolved. Trimming took 4 bases from V and 6 from J, leaving 10 bases between them. Germline assignment: CDR1 SEHNR and CDR2 FQNEAQ (reference sequence). The CDR3 has 13 amino acids. The CDR3 DNA follows: TGTGCCAGCAGCTCGTTGAGGGCTCAGCCCCAGCATTTT. This sequence encodes CASSSLRAQPQHF.

This chain uses TRBV5-4 with TRBJ2-7, with D possibly matching TRBD2 (6 bases). Germline CDR1 SGHNT, CDR2 YYREEE (reference sequence). The V end lost 0 bases, the J end lost 4 bases, and 14 bases lay between the germline ends. CDR3 length: 15 residues. The CDR3: CASSLGGWGTYEQYF. CDR3 in DNA: TGTGCCAGCAGCTTGGGCGGGTGGGGGACTTACGAGCAGTACTTC.

This clone has a handful of counts. In DNA form, the CDR3 reads TGCGCCAGCAATCCTGGGGGCGGTGGAAACACCATATATTTT. This sequence encodes CASNPGGGGNTIYF. The gene calls are TRBV5-1 and TRBJ1-3; D is perhaps TRBD1 (6 bases). The CDR3 extends over 14 amino acids. CDR1 and CDR2 (germline): SGHRS, YFSETQ. The V gene lost 6 bases and the J gene lost 3 bases, with 13 bases spanning the gap.